These 3 T cell receptor beta chains originate from one sample sequenced in a study of blood T cells in healthy people across ages (dated by TCRdb to between 2015 and 2017). The library was made by 5' RACE. Data came from an Illumina HiSeq 2500. A second PCR of roughly 7 to 11 cycles was performed with a sample-barcoded 5' primer and a J-beta primer mix. TCRdb cleaned the public reads at Q25 with fastp, built clones with MiXCR and kept in-frame beta chains. A single entry per CDR3 protein holds the most common genes and DNA from its merged rows. The sample table shows fewer than 900,000 distinct CDR3 sequences, and approximately 35% are seen once. Clones ranked in the top ten supply about an eighth of the sample. The sample consisted of blood. These receptors came from a man between 18 and 35 years old in good health.

The rearrangement uses TRBV20-1 and TRBJ2-7, with 8 bases that match TRBD2. The V gene's germline CDR1 is DFQATT and CDR2 SNEGSKA (reference sequence). V was clipped by 6 bases and J by 12 bases; unmatched bases: 25. The CDR3 runs to 16 residues. The CDR3 coding sequence is TGCAGTGCCCCAACCGGAGAAGCGGGGGACGGAGAGACCCGGTACTTC. This gives the protein CSAPTGEAGDGETRYF.

This clonotype has more than one count but fewer than ten. The genes are TRBV4-3 and TRBJ2-5; TRBD2 matches at 7 bases. Germline V CDR1 and CDR2: LGHNA, YSLEER. The V and J ends lost 0 bases and 2 bases, in that order; junction bases with no gene match: 0. The CDR3 totals 14 residues. DNA for the CDR3: TGCGCCAGCAGCCAAGAACTAGCGCAAGAGACCCAGTACTTC. It translates to CASSQELAQETQYF.

The chain joins TRBV20-1 to TRBJ2-6, with TRBD1 matching over 8 bases. This CDR3 spans 16 amino acids. Looked up from germline, CDR1 is DFQATT and CDR2 is SNEGSKA (reference sequence). With V trimmed by 6 bases and J by 0 bases, 7 bases remained unmatched. CDR3 residues: CSARQGASSGANVLTF. The CDR3 nucleotides read TGCAGTGCCCGGCAGGGGGCCAGCTCTGGGGCCAACGTCCTGACTTTC.